This is a list of T cell receptor beta chains from one sample in a study of cytomegalovirus exposure and HLA in healthy donors. This table comes from immunoSEQ multiplex PCR, and its TCRdb copy is limited to in-frame clones, with some not included. Of fewer than 140,000 clones in the sample, about 70% were seen once. The sequenced sample consisted of PBMCs. These receptors were collected from a woman aged 50 to 60 in good health and CMV-seropositive. CDR3s include the opening cysteine and the closing phenylalanine or tryptophan. D genes are given only for firm matches. Not every row has a clone size; where given, it reads once, few, many or a size class.

D gene: TRBD1; V gene: TRBV7-2; clone size: -; J gene: TRBJ1-5; CDR3 protein: CASSLVGQQNQPQHF; CDR3 DNA: TGTGCCAGCAGCTTAGTGGGACAGCAAAATCAGCCCCAGCATTTT
D gene: TRBD1; V gene: TRBV18; clone size: -; J gene: TRBJ2-5; CDR3 protein: CASSLRTGGETQYF; CDR3 DNA: TGTGCCAGCTCACTTCGGACAGGGGGAGAGACCCAGTACTTC
D gene: -; V gene: TRBV14; clone size: -; J gene: TRBJ2-2; CDR3 protein: CASSQVLGGTGELFF; CDR3 DNA: TGTGCCAGCAGCCAAGTCTTAGGGGGCACCGGGGAGCTGTTTTTT
D gene: TRBD2; V gene: TRBV7-9; clone size: -; J gene: TRBJ2-3; CDR3 protein: CASSLSLAGVTDTQYF; CDR3 DNA: TGTGCCAGCAGCTTATCCCTAGCGGGGGTCACAGATACGCAGTATTTT
D gene: TRBD1; V gene: TRBV30; clone size: -; J gene: TRBJ1-1; CDR3 protein: CAWMTGWGTEAFF; CDR3 DNA: TGTGCCTGGATGACAGGGTGGGGCACTGAAGCTTTCTTT
D gene: -; V gene: TRBV4-2; clone size: -; J gene: TRBJ1-5; CDR3 protein: CASSQTGVNQPQHF; CDR3 DNA: TGTGCCAGCAGCCAAACGGGAGTCAATCAGCCCCAGCATTTT
D gene: -; V gene: TRBV7-2; clone size: -; J gene: TRBJ2-2; CDR3 protein: CASSYLGLNTGELFF; CDR3 DNA: TGTGCCAGCAGCTATTTGGGCCTTAACACCGGGGAGCTGTTTTTT
D gene: TRBD1; V gene: TRBV6-1; clone size: -; J gene: TRBJ1-1; CDR3 protein: CASSDRGRTEAFF; CDR3 DNA: TGTGCCAGCAGTGACAGGGGGCGGACTGAAGCTTTCTTT
D gene: -; V gene: TRBV4-2; clone size: -; J gene: TRBJ1-3; CDR3 protein: CASSQERRAGNTIYF; CDR3 DNA: TGTGCCAGCAGCCAAGAGCGGAGGGCTGGAAACACCATATATTTT
D gene: TRBD1; V gene: TRBV6-6; clone size: -; J gene: TRBJ1-1; CDR3 protein: CASRAAQGATEAFF; CDR3 DNA: TGTGCCAGCAGAGCAGCCCAGGGGGCAACTGAAGCTTTCTTT
D gene: -; V gene: TRBV5-1; clone size: few; J gene: TRBJ1-4; CDR3 protein: CARHRVGNEKLFF; CDR3 DNA: TGCGCCAGACACAGGGTGGGCAATGAAAAACTGTTTTTT
D gene: TRBD2; V gene: TRBV2; clone size: -; J gene: TRBJ2-5; CDR3 protein: CASNWQAGAGETQYF; CDR3 DNA: TGTGCCAGCAATTGGCAAGCGGGGGCGGGGGAGACCCAGTACTTC
D gene: TRBD1; V gene: TRBV19; clone size: -; J gene: TRBJ1-5; CDR3 protein: CASRTTGNSNQPQHF; CDR3 DNA: TGTGCCAGTAGGACGACAGGGAATAGCAATCAGCCCCAGCATTTT
D gene: -; V gene: TRBV28; clone size: -; J gene: TRBJ1-2; CDR3 protein: CASSSSGGGYTF; CDR3 DNA: -
D gene: TRBD1; V gene: TRBV2; clone size: -; J gene: TRBJ1-2; CDR3 protein: CASKITGQVHGYTF; CDR3 DNA: TGTGCCAGCAAAATAACAGGACAGGTACATGGCTACACCTTC
D gene: -; V gene: TRBV7-9; clone size: -; J gene: TRBJ1-1; CDR3 protein: CSSSSGGLGTEAFF; CDR3 DNA: TGTTCCAGCAGCTCCGGGGGGTTGGGCACTGAAGCTTTCTTT
D gene: -; V gene: TRBV5-1; clone size: -; J gene: TRBJ1-3; CDR3 protein: CASSLAGARGGNTIYF; CDR3 DNA: TGCGCCAGCAGCTTGGCTGGGGCGCGCGGAGGAAACACCATATATTTT
D gene: -; V gene: TRBV28; clone size: -; J gene: TRBJ2-7; CDR3 protein: CASSSRDFYEQYF; CDR3 DNA: TGTGCCAGCAGCTCCCGGGACTTCTACGAGCAGTACTTC
D gene: -; V gene: TRBV6-5; clone size: once; J gene: TRBJ1-2; CDR3 protein: CASTPLPQGSSTF; CDR3 DNA: TGTGCCAGCACCCCCCTACCCCAGGGATCTAGCACCTTC
D gene: -; V gene: TRBV7-9; clone size: -; J gene: TRBJ1-1; CDR3 protein: CASSLGPSNTEAFF; CDR3 DNA: TGTGCCAGCAGCCTTGGGCCATCGAACACTGAAGCTTTCTTT
D gene: TRBD2; V gene: TRBV11-2; clone size: -; J gene: TRBJ2-7; CDR3 protein: CASSLSGVYSYEQYF; CDR3 DNA: TGTGCCAGCAGCTTAAGCGGGGTCTATTCTTACGAGCAGTACTTC
D gene: -; V gene: TRBV2; clone size: few; J gene: TRBJ2-2; CDR3 protein: CASTSDYREGGELFF; CDR3 DNA: TGTGCCAGCACCTCGGACTACCGTGAGGGCGGGGAGCTGTTTTTT
D gene: -; V gene: TRBV5-1; clone size: -; J gene: TRBJ1-3; CDR3 protein: CASSLTGFGNTIYF; CDR3 DNA: TGCGCCAGCAGCTTGACAGGGTTCGGAAACACCATATATTTT